One sample yielded the 29 T cell receptor beta chains listed below, sequenced in a study of glioma-infiltrating T cells after dendritic cell vaccination. Clones were sequenced by immunoSEQ multiplex PCR, and TCRdb holds only the in-frame ones, with some missing. The sample carries roughly 68,000 clones, around 86% recorded once. Sequenced here: blood, sampled before dendritic cell vaccination. The receptor set was obtained from a human donor with glioblastoma.

The chain has TRBV11-3 and TRBJ2-5, with D perhaps TRBD2 (5 bases). Germline V CDR1 and CDR2: SGHNT, YENEEA. The length of the CDR3 is 13 residues. Trimming left V 6 bases short and J 5 bases short, with 13 bases between. The CDR3 DNA sequence: TGTGCCAGCAGTACGGACTTAAAGGAGACCCAGTACTTC. This codes for CASSTDLKETQYF. Combining the CDR3 with reference TRBV11-3 and TRBJ2-5 gives the whole variable domain EAGVVQSPRYKIIEKKQPVAFWCNPISGHNTLYWYLQNLGQGPELLIRYENEEAVDDSQLPKDRFSAERLKGVDSTLKIQPAELGDSAVYLCASSTDLKETQYFGPGTRLLVL.

This clone has a handful of counts. The V gene is TRBV11-2, the J gene TRBJ1-3, with 7 bases matching TRBD1. After removal of 4 bases from V and 8 bases from J, the junction contained 5 bases not matched to a gene. The CDR3 covers 13 residues. Germline CDR1 is SGHAT and CDR2 is FQNNGV. CDR3 region: CASSYKGADTIYF. As DNA, the CDR3 is TGTGCCAGCAGCTATAAGGGGGCGGACACCATATATTTT.

This chain links TRBV9 with TRBJ2-2; 8 bases agree with TRBD2. The CDR3 extends over 16 amino acids. The J segment lost 3 bases and the V segment lost 0 bases, leaving 4 bases of the junction unmatched. CDR1 is SGDLS and CDR2 is YYNGEE in the germline V gene. The CDR3 nucleotides read TGTGCCAGCAGCGTAGATCCGGGGGGGCACACCGGGGAGCTGTTTTTT. It specifies CASSVDPGGHTGELFF.

The chain employs TRBV4-1 and TRBJ1-1; D remains unclear. The germline V gene encodes CDR1 MGHRA and CDR2 YSYEKL. This CDR3 comprises 18 residues. Trimming removed 1 base from V and 1 base from J, with 19 bases in between. CDR3 amino acids: CASSQGISLRRSNTEAFF. In DNA form, the CDR3 reads TGCGCCAGCAGCCAAGGCATCTCTTTGAGGAGATCGAACACTGAAGCTTTCTTT.

In its sample, this clone was seen once. V usage is TRBV18 and J usage is TRBJ2-4, with TRBD2 as a possible D gene (6 bases). The CDR3 has 17 amino acids. The germline V gene has CDR1 KGHSH and CDR2 LQKENI. V dropped 0 bases and J dropped 4 bases, with 16 bases sitting between them. The CDR3 sequence: CASSPPIQRAPKNIQYF. DNA of the CDR3: TGTGCCAGCTCACCACCGATCCAGCGGGCGCCGAAAAACATTCAGTACTTC.

The chain carries TRBV20-1 and TRBJ1-3; 7 bases map to TRBD1. J was trimmed by 8 bases and V by 5 bases; bases with no gene match: 3. Germline CDR1 is DFQATT and CDR2 is SNEGSKA (reference sequence). The CDR3 runs 11 residues. CDR3 nucleotides: TGCAGTGCTCTGCAGGGGGACACCATATATTTT. The encoded protein is CSALQGDTIYF.

The V and J genes are TRBV2 and TRBJ2-5; D perhaps matches TRBD2 (5 bases). The CDR3 runs 14 residues. Germline V gene data show CDR1 as SNHLY and CDR2 as FYNNEI. Between the trimmed V and J ends, which lost 7 bases and 6 bases, there was a span of 18 bases. CDR3: CASTEPLGVQTQYF. The CDR3 DNA reads as TGTGCCAGCACCGAGCCACTAGGAGTGCAGACCCAGTACTTC.

J is TRBJ1-4 and V is TRBV7-8; D is perhaps TRBD1 (6 bases). CDR1 and CDR2 (germline): SGHVS, FQNEAQ. V was clipped by 5 bases and J by 8 bases, with 18 bases between them. The CDR3 runs 15 residues. The CDR3 is CASSPLGQRGEKLFF. CDR3 DNA sequence: TGTGCCAGCAGCCCTCTCGGCCAAAGGGGGGAAAAACTGTTTTTT.

The chain joins TRBV27 to TRBJ1-6; possible D gene TRBD1, 5 bases. This CDR3 has 17 amino acids. Trimming shortened V by 2 bases and J by 7 bases, and 18 bases separated the two germline ends. Germline CDR1 and CDR2: MNHEY and SMNVEV (reference sequence). The CDR3 DNA follows: TGTGCCAGCAGTTTAAGAGGGACTGAGCCCCCGAATTCACCCCTCCACTTT. Protein product: CASSLRGTEPPNSPLHF.

The chain has TRBV27 and TRBJ2-6; D might be TRBD1 (6 bases). The ends were cut back, 8 bases at V and 2 bases at J, with 7 bases in the middle. Germline values: CDR1 MNHEY, CDR2 SMNVEV (reference sequence). The CDR3 totals 13 residues. CDR3 loop: CASGQPGANVLTF. For the CDR3, the DNA is TGTGCCAGCGGACAGCCTGGGGCCAACGTCCTGACTTTC. Variable domain in full (rest from reference TRBV27 and TRBJ2-6): EAQVTQNPRYLITVTGKKLTVTCSQNMNHEYMSWYRQDPGLGLRQIYYSMNVEVTDKGDVPEGYKVSRKEKRNFPLILESPSPNQTSLYFCASGQPGANVLTFGAGSRLTVL.

The table lists this clone with a few counts. The CDR3 loop is CASSPTAGVGKYSNQPQHF. CDR3 in DNA: TGTGCCAGCAGTCCCACGGCAGGCGTCGGAAAATATAGCAATCAGCCCCAGCATTTT. The chain combines TRBV27 with TRBJ1-5; D remains ambiguous. The germline V gene encodes CDR1 MNHEY and CDR2 SMNVEV (reference sequence). The CDR3 runs 19 residues. The germline V and J ends were trimmed by 5 bases and 0 bases, with 23 bases remaining between them.

The chain employs TRBV19 and TRBJ2-5, with D perhaps matching TRBD1 (6 bases). Trimming took 3 bases from V and 4 from J, leaving 12 bases between them. The germline V gene encodes CDR1 LNHDA and CDR2 SQIVND (reference sequence). The CDR3 length is 14 residues. Written as DNA, the CDR3 is TGTGCCAGTAGTATTGAGACAGGAGGAGAGACCCAGTACTTC. This translates into CASSIETGGETQYF. Looking up the rest from reference TRBV19 and TRBJ2-5 gives the full variable domain: DGGITQSPKYLFRKEGQNVTLSCEQNLNHDAMYWYRQDPGQGLRLIYYSQIVNDFQKGDIAEGYSVSREKKESFPLTVTSAQKNPTAFYLCASSIETGGETQYFGPGTRLLVL.

The rearrangement joins TRBV28 to TRBJ1-5; 8 bases fit TRBD1. The CDR3 length is 15 residues. J lost 1 base, V lost 3 bases, and 2 bases had no gene match. From germline, CDR1 is MDHEN and CDR2 SYDVKM. The CDR3, as DNA: TGTGCCAGCAGTTTGGGGGACAGGAGCAATCAGCCCCAGCATTTT. This sequence encodes CASSLGDRSNQPQHF.

The chain joins TRBV7-9 to TRBJ1-4; D uncertain. Germline lookup yields CDR1 SEHNR and CDR2 FQNEAQ (reference sequence). The V and J ends lost 5 bases and 7 bases respectively, with 20 bases between them. The CDR3 extends over 16 amino acids. CDR3 coding DNA: TGTGCCAGCAGCCCTAGCGCTGGAGAGGTCGGTGAAAAACTGTTTTTT. It yields the protein CASSPSAGEVGEKLFF.

The chain combines TRBV7-2 with TRBJ1-4, with D unclear. CDR1 and CDR2 from the germline V gene are SGHTA and FQGNSA. The CDR3 is 13 residues long. Trimming removed 7 bases from V and 5 bases from J, with 11 bases in between. The CDR3 DNA reads TGTGCCAGCAAGGACGGAGGGAATGAAAAACTGTTTTTT. Protein product: CASKDGGNEKLFF.

The chain uses TRBV29-1 and TRBJ1-1, with a possible D match to TRBD1 (6 bases). Per the germline V gene, CDR1 is SQVTM and CDR2 is ANQGSEA. The CDR3 is 12 amino acids. The V end lost 7 bases, the J end lost 0 bases, and 9 bases lay between the germline ends. The CDR3 region has the DNA TGCAGCGGACAGGAGATGAACACTGAAGCTTTCTTT. It yields the protein CSGQEMNTEAFF.

V gene TRBV28 combines with J gene TRBJ2-7; 10 positions agree with TRBD1. The V and J ends lost 5 bases and 2 bases, in that order; junction bases with no gene match: 6. The germline gives CDR1 MDHEN, CDR2 SYDVKM. The CDR3 length is 15 residues. The CDR3 loop is CASSDPGTGAYEQYF. The DNA for the CDR3 is TGTGCCAGCAGTGACCCGGGGACAGGGGCCTACGAGCAGTACTTC.

The chain has TRBV5-1 and TRBJ2-1, with a weak D call TRBD2 (5 bases). The CDR3 is made up of 13 amino acids. Trimming took 2 bases from V and 9 from J, leaving 12 bases between them. CDR1 is SGHRS, CDR2 YFSETQ, per germline. CDR3 in DNA: TGCGCCAGCAGCTTTGAGGGTTGGGTTGAGCAGTTCTTC. Protein product: CASSFEGWVEQFF.

The V and J genes are TRBV5-1 and TRBJ1-4, with a tentative D call TRBD1 (6 bases). The CDR3 spans 14 residues. The germline CDR1 and CDR2 sequences are SGHRS and YFSETQ. V shed 7 bases and J shed 7 bases, with 17 bases lying between them. Here the CDR3 reads CASGYRDRGEKLFF. The CDR3 nucleotides are TGCGCCAGCGGATACAGGGATAGAGGTGAAAAACTGTTTTTT.

This rearrangement joins TRBV20-1 to TRBJ1-2; maybe TRBD1 (5 bases). Trimming left V 5 bases short and J 8 bases short, with 12 bases between. CDR1 and CDR2 from the germline V gene are DFQATT and SNEGSKA (reference sequence). CDR3 length: 11 amino acids. Here the CDR3 DNA reads TGCAGTGCTCCCAGGGTTGGCGGCTACACCTTC. It yields the protein CSAPRVGGYTF.

In nucleotides, the CDR3 is TGTGCCAGCAGTGAAGCGCTCATACAGGGTAATTCACCCCTCCACTTT. This codes for CASSEALIQGNSPLHF. V usage is TRBV2 and J usage is TRBJ1-6; D possibly corresponds to TRBD1 (6 bases). The CDR3 is 16 residues long. Germline V gene data show CDR1 as SNHLY and CDR2 as FYNNEI. V shed 0 bases and J shed 6 bases, with 12 bases lying between them.

This clone occurred a few times. The chain recombines TRBV10-3 with TRBJ1-2, with a weak D call TRBD1 (6 bases). CDR3 size: 15 residues. V was clipped by 3 bases and J by 4 bases, with 15 bases between them. The germline V gene has CDR1 ENHRY and CDR2 SYGVKD. As DNA, the CDR3 is TGTGCCATCAGTGAATCCGAGACAGGAACCTATGGCTACACCTTC. Protein: CAISESETGTYGYTF.

This clone was recorded once. The chain recombines TRBV27 with TRBJ1-2, with a possible D match to TRBD1 (6 bases). The germline gives CDR1 MNHEY, CDR2 SMNVEV (reference sequence). The V gene lost 6 bases and the J gene lost 5 bases, with 13 bases spanning the gap. The CDR3 is made up of 13 amino acids. The CDR3 protein is CASSPGALYGYTF. The CDR3, as DNA: TGTGCCAGCAGCCCAGGGGCCCTGTATGGCTACACCTTC.

The chain is built from TRBV9 and TRBJ1-6, with D possibly matching TRBD1 (6 bases). Germline values: CDR1 SGDLS, CDR2 YYNGEE. This CDR3 contains 14 residues. Trimming took 3 bases from V and 7 from J, leaving 11 bases between them. The CDR3 loop reads CASSALQGNSPLHF. The CDR3 DNA reads TGTGCCAGCAGCGCACTCCAGGGGAATTCACCCCTCCACTTT.

This chain joins TRBV5-1 and TRBJ2-1; TRBD2 agrees at 8 bases. V shed 4 bases and J 10 bases; nucleotides not matched to a gene: 16. Germline values: CDR1 SGHRS, CDR2 YFSETQ. The CDR3 loop spans 16 amino acids. The CDR3 bases are TGCGCCAGCAGCCCCTTTCGGGGGGGCCTCGGAACGGAGCAGTTCTTC. It is translated as CASSPFRGGLGTEQFF. The whole variable domain, remainder taken from reference TRBV5-1 and TRBJ2-1, is KAGVTQTPRYLIKTRGQQVTLSCSPISGHRSVSWYQQTPGQGLQFLFEYFSETQRNKGNFPGRFSGRQFSNSRSEMNVSTLELGDSALYLCASSPFRGGLGTEQFFGPGTRLTVL.

The J gene is TRBJ1-2, the V gene TRBV2; no clear D. The V gene lost 1 base and the J gene lost 5 bases, with 5 bases spanning the gap. The germline gives CDR1 SNHLY, CDR2 FYNNEI. The CDR3 is 12 residues long. The CDR3 bases are TGTGCCAGCAGTGAAGACACATATGGCTACACCTTC. Its translation is CASSEDTYGYTF.

This clone occurred a few times. The gene calls are TRBV21-1 and TRBJ1-3. TRBV21-1 has pseudogene status. The CDR3 is 14 amino acids. This CDR3 is CASGDSSSGNTIYF. The CDR3 region has the DNA TGTGCCAGCGGCGACTCGAGCTCTGGAAACACCATATATTTT.

V gene TRBV19 combines with J gene TRBJ2-1; TRBD2 agrees at 11 bases. With 9 bases clipped from V and 4 bases from J, the junction kept 14 bases outside the gene matches. The CDR3 contains 17 residues. Germline CDR1 is LNHDA and CDR2 is SQIVND (reference sequence). DNA of the CDR3: TGTGCCAGCCGCCCCAGCCCTCTAGCGGGGGGATACAATGAGCAGTTCTTC. Its translation: CASRPSPLAGGYNEQFF.

V gene TRBV28 combines with J gene TRBJ1-2, with a tentative D call TRBD1 (6 bases). The CDR3 has 12 amino acids. Germline V gene lookup returns CDR1 MDHEN and CDR2 SYDVKM. Trimming took 6 bases from V and 8 from J, leaving 13 bases between them. CDR3 sequence reads: CASSSRGKGYTF. As DNA, the CDR3 is TGTGCCAGCAGCTCAAGGGGGAAAGGCTACACCTTC.